The present entry profiles one T cell receptor beta chain with its context. Germline CDR1 and CDR2: MGHRA and YSYEKL. The CDR3 totals 14 residues. The junction had 2 bases not matched to a gene; V was cut back by 2 bases and J by 2 bases. The sample is drawn from a study of cytomegalovirus exposure and HLA in healthy donors. 13 Jbeta primers and 60 Vbeta primers were used for the PCR. Generated by immunoSEQ multiplex PCR, the TCRdb table keeps only in-frame clones and is missing some. The data contain fewer than 250,000 clones, roughly 87% of them singletons. The J gene is TRBJ1-2, the V gene TRBV4-1; TRBD1 aligns across 7 bases. The sequenced sample consisted of PBMCs. The receptor was isolated from a man in his forties in good health and CMV-seropositive. CDR3: CASSQLTGNYGYTF. The CDR3 DNA follows: TGCGCCAGCAGCCAACTGACAGGGAACTATGGCTACACCTTC.